This TCR beta chain emerged from a study of blood T cells in healthy people across ages. Study findings and constraints: Considered underestimates were the diversity estimates obtained from one million T cells.

Sample-barcoded 5' priming and a J-beta primer mix drove a second PCR of about 6 to 12 cycles. TCRdb processed the 5' RACE reads anew with MiXCR; each CDR3 protein has one entry. The sample lists around 1,500,000 distinct CDR3 sequences, 35% to 45% occurring once. In its sample, this clonotype was seen a few times. As yet, its antigen is unknown. The V end was cut by 5 bases, the J end by 2 bases, with 19 bases between. The CDR3 runs to 16 residues. CDR1 and CDR2 from the germline V gene are SGHTA and FQGNSA. The specimen was blood. The chain links TRBV7-2 to TRBJ2-7, with D possibly TRBD2 on 5 matching bases. The receptor was isolated from a woman younger than 35 in good health. CDR3 sequence (DNA): TGTGCCAGCAGCGGGTTAGTTAGCGCTACACCCTACGAGCAGTACTTC. This codes for CASSGLVSATPYEQYF.